The sequence of this TCR beta chain was determined in a study of prognosis after radiotherapy for stage I lung cancer. Study in general: With about a dozen men and a handful of women, the cohort's median age was approximately 74 years, range about 53–85.

This CDR3 has 18 residues. The V and J ends lost 4 bases and 2 bases, in that order; junction bases with no gene match: 7. The germline V gene encodes CDR1 SGHTA and CDR2 FQGNSA. It was by two-round multiplex PCR that TCR beta CDR3 was amplified from genomic DNA. During first-round PCR, primers specific to each TRBV and TRBJ gene were used. MiXCR was run by TCRdb on the multiplex PCR reads, yielding one entry per CDR3 protein. This table holds 25,000 to 35,000 distinct CDR3 sequences, 48% found once. Here the sequenced sample was PBMCs, taken before or after stereotactic body radiation therapy (not recorded which). V is TRBV7-2 and J is TRBJ2-2; TRBD2 agrees at 13 bases. This sequence was found in a donor older than 45 with non-small cell lung cancer. CDR3: CASSSVGTSGENTGELFF. In DNA form, the CDR3 reads TGTGCCAGCAGCTCTGTCGGGACTAGCGGGGAAAACACCGGGGAGCTGTTTTTT.